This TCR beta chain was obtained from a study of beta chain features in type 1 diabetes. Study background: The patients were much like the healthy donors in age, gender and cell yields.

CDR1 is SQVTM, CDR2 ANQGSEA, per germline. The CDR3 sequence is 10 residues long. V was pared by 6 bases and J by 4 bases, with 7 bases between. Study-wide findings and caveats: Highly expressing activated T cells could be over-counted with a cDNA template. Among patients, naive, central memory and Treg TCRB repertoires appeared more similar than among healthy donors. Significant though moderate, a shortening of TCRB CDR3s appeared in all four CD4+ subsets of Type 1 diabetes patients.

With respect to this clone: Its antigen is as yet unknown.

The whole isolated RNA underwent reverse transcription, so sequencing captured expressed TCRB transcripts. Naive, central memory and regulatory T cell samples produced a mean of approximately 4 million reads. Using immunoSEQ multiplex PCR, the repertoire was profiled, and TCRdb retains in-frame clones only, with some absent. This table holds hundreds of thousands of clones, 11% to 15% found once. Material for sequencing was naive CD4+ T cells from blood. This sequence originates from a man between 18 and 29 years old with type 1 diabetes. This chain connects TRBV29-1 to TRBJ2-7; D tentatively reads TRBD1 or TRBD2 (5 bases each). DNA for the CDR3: TGCAGCGTCGGGGCTTACGAGCAGTACTTC. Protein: CSVGAYEQYF.